The source of this T cell receptor beta chain is a study of cytomegalovirus exposure and HLA in healthy donors. Study findings and constraints: Some TCR beta chains (roughly 160 of them) were listed as cytomegalovirus-associated.

Germline CDR1 reads LNHDA; CDR2 reads SQIVND (reference sequence). The CDR3 is 15 residues long. The V gene end was trimmed by 5 bases and the J gene end by 7 bases; junction bases not matched to a gene: 6. As to this clone: Its antigen is as yet unknown.

PCR primers comprised 60 Vbeta and 13 Jbeta primers. Sequencing used immunoSEQ multiplex PCR; TCRdb keeps in-frame clones, though not all of them. The sample includes about 110,000 clones, 65% to 80% of them seen just once. This receptor was obtained from a woman aged 60-75 years in good health and CMV-seropositive. The gene calls are TRBV19 and TRBJ2-1; 12 bases align to TRBD2. Sequencing input: PBMCs. As DNA, the CDR3 is TGTGCCAGTAGTGTGACTAGCGGGAGTTTGAATGAGCAGTTCTTC. It specifies CASSVTSGSLNEQFF.